Below, 18 T cell receptor beta chains from the same sample are listed, as sequenced in a study of cytomegalovirus exposure and HLA in healthy donors. In the PCR, 60 Vbeta and 13 Jbeta primers were used. Method: immunoSEQ multiplex PCR; TCRdb's copy keeps in-frame clones and lacks some. This repertoire comprises more than 95,000 clones; its ten largest clones make up about 0.93%. The sequenced sample consisted of PBMCs. The receptors come from a young man in good health and CMV-seronegative.

The chain has TRBV6-5 and TRBJ2-2; D is possibly TRBD2 (5 bases). Trimming shortened V by 0 bases and J by 5 bases, and 13 bases separated the two germline ends. This CDR3 is built from 16 residues. Germline loops: CDR1 MNHEY, CDR2 SVGAGI. CDR3 in amino acids: CASSYSIGEWTGELFF. CDR3 DNA sequence: TGTGCCAGCAGTTACTCGATTGGGGAGTGGACCGGGGAGCTGTTTTTT.

This chain joins TRBV6-5 and TRBJ1-2; 7 positions match TRBD1. V was clipped by 7 bases and J by 1 base; unmatched bases: 9. This CDR3 has 15 residues. The V gene's germline CDR1 is MNHEY and CDR2 SVGAGI. The CDR3 DNA is TGTGCCAGCACTCAAACAGGGGTCCTTAACTATGGCTACACCTTC. This gives the protein CASTQTGVLNYGYTF.

The chain combines TRBV9 with TRBJ1-1; unclear D gene. V shed 0 bases and J shed 1 base, with 7 bases lying between them. The germline V gene encodes CDR1 SGDLS and CDR2 YYNGEE. The CDR3 is 14 amino acids. In nucleotides, the CDR3 is TGTGCCAGCAGCGTAGACACATGGAACACTGAAGCTTTCTTT. As protein: CASSVDTWNTEAFF.

The chain uses TRBV28 and TRBJ1-5; D call uncertain. With 5 bases removed from V and 2 bases from J, the gap between germline ends came to 10 bases. The CDR3 spans 14 residues. Germline V gene sequence: CDR1 MDHEN, CDR2 SYDVKM. This chain's CDR3 is CASSRPEGNQPQHF. CDR3 in DNA: TGTGCCAGCAGTCGTCCGGAGGGCAATCAGCCCCAGCATTTT.

This sequence joins TRBV5-6 and TRBJ2-7; 9 bases are shared with TRBD1. CDR1 and CDR2 (germline): SGHDT, YYEEEE. V shed 0 bases and J 5 bases; nucleotides not matched to a gene: 12. The CDR3 spans 17 residues. The chain's CDR3 is CASSLANRGHLRHEQYF. Here the CDR3 DNA reads TGTGCCAGCAGCTTGGCGAACAGGGGGCATCTGAGGCACGAGCAGTACTTC.

The rearrangement uses TRBV7-6 and TRBJ2-2, with TRBD1 matching over 10 bases. Germline V lookup: CDR1 SGHVS, CDR2 FNYEAQ. The CDR3 loop spans 16 amino acids. The V gene end was trimmed by 1 base and the J gene end by 6 bases; junction bases not matched to a gene: 5. The CDR3 DNA reads as TGTGCCAGCAGCTTAGAGGGACAGGGGTCGTCCGGGGAGCTGTTTTTT. This codes for CASSLEGQGSSGELFF.

V and J are TRBV5-1 and TRBJ2-2, with 9 bases lining up with TRBD2. CDR1 is SGHRS, CDR2 YFSETQ, per germline. This CDR3 has 16 amino acids. Trimming removed 0 bases from V and 1 base from J; junction bases left unmatched: 1. CDR3 amino acids: CASSLGLAENTGELFF. CDR3 nucleotide sequence: TGCGCCAGCAGCTTGGGACTAGCGGAGAACACCGGGGAGCTGTTTTTT.

The chain employs TRBV5-1 and TRBJ2-2; 13 nucleotides line up with TRBD2. Germline V CDR1 and CDR2: SGHRS, YFSETQ. CDR3 length equals 17 residues. V trimming: 0 bases; J trimming: 4 bases; junction bases outside the gene matches: 3. CDR3 sequence reads: CASSLGGLAGITGELFF. In nucleotides, the CDR3 is TGCGCCAGCAGCTTGGGGGGACTAGCGGGAATCACCGGGGAGCTGTTTTTT. Full variable domain (missing parts from reference TRBV5-1 and TRBJ2-2): KAGVTQTPRYLIKTRGQQVTLSCSPISGHRSVSWYQQTPGQGLQFLFEYFSETQRNKGNFPGRFSGRQFSNSRSEMNVSTLELGDSALYLCASSLGGLAGITGELFFGEGSRLTVL.

This sequence joins TRBV11-2 and TRBJ2-5; 8 nucleotides align to TRBD1. In germline, CDR1 is SGHAT, CDR2 FQNNGV. The CDR3 is 14 residues long. V lost 5 bases to trimming and J lost 5 bases; unmatched junction nucleotides: 7. CDR3 nucleotides: TGTGCCAGCAGCCATACAGGGGGTGGGGAGACCCAGTACTTC. This sequence encodes CASSHTGGGETQYF.

The rearrangement uses TRBV9 and TRBJ2-3; no firm D call. V was clipped by 0 bases and J by 8 bases, with 10 bases between them. This CDR3 is built from 13 residues. Germline V gene lookup returns CDR1 SGDLS and CDR2 YYNGEE. The CDR3 protein is CASSVAGPFTQYF. CDR3 nucleotide sequence: TGTGCCAGCAGCGTAGCAGGCCCCTTTACGCAGTATTTT.

V gene TRBV5-6 combines with J gene TRBJ2-4; D unresolved. There are 15 residues in the CDR3. The V end lost 0 bases, the J end lost 2 bases, and 9 bases lay between the germline ends. Germline loops: CDR1 SGHDT, CDR2 YYEEEE. The CDR3 protein is CASSLVKESKNIQYF. CDR3 nucleotides: TGTGCCAGCAGCTTGGTTAAGGAGTCCAAAAACATTCAGTACTTC. Full variable domain (rest looked up from reference TRBV5-6 and TRBJ2-4): DAGVTQSPTHLIKTRGQQVTLRCSPKSGHDTVSWYQQALGQGPQFIFQYYEEEERQRGNFPDRFSGHQFPNYSSELNVNALLLGDSALYLCASSLVKESKNIQYFGAGTRLSVL.

CDR3 protein: CASSYSSILAKNIQYF. CDR3 DNA sequence: TGTGCCAGCAGTTACTCGTCGATACTAGCCAAAAACATTCAGTACTTC. The chain employs TRBV6-5 and TRBJ2-4; D unresolved. The CDR3 is 16 amino acids. The germline V gene encodes CDR1 MNHEY and CDR2 SVGAGI. Trimming shortened V by 0 bases and J by 0 bases, and 9 bases separated the two germline ends.

This chain links TRBV5-4 with TRBJ2-1; no firm D call. Germline V CDR1 and CDR2: SGHNT, YYREEE (reference sequence). The CDR3 is made up of 12 amino acids. Trimming left V 1 base short and J 7 bases short, with 6 bases between. In DNA form, the CDR3 reads TGTGCCAGCAGCTTGTTCCAGAATGAGCAGTTCTTC. Protein product: CASSLFQNEQFF.

The rearrangement uses TRBV19 and TRBJ1-2; TRBD1 matches 8 bases. Unmatched junction bases numbered 8, after V lost 6 bases and J lost 8 bases. This CDR3 comprises 13 residues. Germline-derived CDR1 and CDR2 are LNHDA and SQIVND (reference sequence). CDR3 sequence: CASRKQGALGYTF. In DNA, the CDR3 is TGTGCCAGTAGAAAGCAGGGGGCGCTGGGCTACACCTTC.

The gene calls are TRBV10-3 and TRBJ1-5; perhaps TRBD1 as D (5 bases). This CDR3 contains 15 residues. Germline lookup yields CDR1 ENHRY and CDR2 SYGVKD. Deletions cut 0 bases from V and 4 bases from J, with 10 bases between. This chain's CDR3 is CAISESQGTNQPQHF. CDR3 DNA sequence: TGTGCCATCAGTGAGTCCCAGGGTACAAATCAGCCCCAGCATTTT.

This chain connects TRBV30 to TRBJ2-7, with D perhaps TRBD1 (5 bases). Trimming stripped 2 bases from V and 2 bases from J, with 10 bases between. Germline CDR1 is GTSNPN and CDR2 is SVGIG (reference sequence). The CDR3 runs to 13 residues. The CDR3, as DNA: TGTGCCTGGAGTCCCCAGGGCCCCTACGAGCAGTACTTC. It encodes CAWSPQGPYEQYF.

V and J are TRBV13 and TRBJ1-2; D gene unclear. This CDR3 comprises 16 residues. Germline loops: CDR1 PRHDT, CDR2 FYEKMQ (reference sequence). The V end was cut by 0 bases, the J end by 6 bases, with 17 bases between. In DNA form, the CDR3 reads TGTGCCAGCAGCTTAGGCCTGTTGCCAAACGGGGATGGCTACACCTTC. It translates to CASSLGLLPNGDGYTF. The complete variable domain, with remaining parts taken from reference TRBV13 and TRBJ1-2, reads AAGVIQSPRHLIKEKRETATLKCYPIPRHDTVYWYQQGPGQDPQFLISFYEKMQSDKGSIPDRFSAQQFSDYHSELNMSSLELGDSALYFCASSLGLLPNGDGYTFGSGTRLTVV.

The chain uses TRBV5-1 and TRBJ1-5, with 7 bases matching TRBD1. CDR1 and CDR2 from the germline V gene are SGHRS and YFSETQ. The V segment lost 6 bases and the J segment 0 bases; nucleotides outside the gene matches: 21. CDR3 length equals 20 residues. The CDR3, as DNA: TGCGCCAGCAAAAATTACCAAGACAGGGCTTGGATATATAGCAATCAGCCCCAGCATTTT. As protein: CASKNYQDRAWIYSNQPQHF.